The entry below describes one TCR beta chain. The sample comes from a study of blood T cell repertoires in COVID-19. Study summary: COVID-19 samples, acute and convalescent, were from the United States, Italy and Spain. PBMCs, B-cell-depleted T cells, or T cells provided the cDNA or gDNA that made up the material.

Germline CDR1 SGHRS, CDR2 YFSETQ. The CDR3 runs 13 residues. Trimming removed 0 bases at V and 4 bases at J, with 7 bases between. Per the original methods: Amplification of reference gene primers provided the estimated nucleated cell counts. Sequencing was performed with immunoSEQ multiplex PCR; in TCRdb, only in-frame clones are kept and a portion is missing. V and J calls and clone size come straight from that table; D and trimming were deduced from the DNA. Here the sample spans tens of thousands of clones, about 90% being singletons. The chain joins TRBV5-1 to TRBJ1-1; no definite D call. This TCR derives from a man aged 80 or over in a cohort sampled during active COVID-19. Sample: peripheral blood. The CDR3 sequence: CASSLGLGTEAFF. The DNA for the CDR3 is TGCGCCAGCAGCTTGGGTCTAGGCACTGAAGCTTTCTTT.